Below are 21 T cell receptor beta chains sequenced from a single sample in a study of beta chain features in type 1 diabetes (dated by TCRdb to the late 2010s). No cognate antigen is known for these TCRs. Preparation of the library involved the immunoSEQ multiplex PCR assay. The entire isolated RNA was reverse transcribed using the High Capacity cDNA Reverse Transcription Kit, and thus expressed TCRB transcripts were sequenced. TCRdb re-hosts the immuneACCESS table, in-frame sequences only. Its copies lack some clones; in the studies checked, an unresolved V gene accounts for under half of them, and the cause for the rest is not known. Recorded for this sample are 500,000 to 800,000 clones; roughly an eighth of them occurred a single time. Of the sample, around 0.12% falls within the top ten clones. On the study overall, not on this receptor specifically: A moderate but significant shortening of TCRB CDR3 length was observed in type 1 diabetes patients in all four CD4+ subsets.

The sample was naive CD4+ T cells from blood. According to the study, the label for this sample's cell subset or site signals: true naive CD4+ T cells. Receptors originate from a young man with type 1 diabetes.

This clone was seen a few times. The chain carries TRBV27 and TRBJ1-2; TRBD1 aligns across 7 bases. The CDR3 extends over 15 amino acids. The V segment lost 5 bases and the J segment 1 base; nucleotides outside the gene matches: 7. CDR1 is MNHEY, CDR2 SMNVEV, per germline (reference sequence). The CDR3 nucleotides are TGTGCCAGCAGTCCCCGGACAGGAGATAACTATGGCTACACCTTC. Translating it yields CASSPRTGDNYGYTF.

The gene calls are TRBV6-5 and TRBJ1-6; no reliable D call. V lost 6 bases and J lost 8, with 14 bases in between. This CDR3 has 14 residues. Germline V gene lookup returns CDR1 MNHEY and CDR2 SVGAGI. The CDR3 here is CASSRSRRDSPLHF. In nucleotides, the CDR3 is TGTGCCAGCAGCCGATCGAGGCGGGATTCACCCCTCCACTTT.

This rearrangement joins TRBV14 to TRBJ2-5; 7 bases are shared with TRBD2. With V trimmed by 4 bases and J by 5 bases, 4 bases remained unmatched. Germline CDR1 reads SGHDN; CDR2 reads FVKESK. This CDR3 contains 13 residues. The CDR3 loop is CASSRAGVETQYF. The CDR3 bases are TGTGCCAGCAGCCGGGCGGGGGTTGAGACCCAGTACTTC.

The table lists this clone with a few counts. The CDR3 DNA sequence: TGTGCCAGCAGCGCCTGTCGGGGGTGGGGGAACACTGAAGCTTTCTTT. Amino acid sequence: CASSACRGWGNTEAFF. The rearrangement links TRBV21-1 to TRBJ1-1. TRBV21-1 is tagged as a pseudogene. This CDR3 contains 16 residues.

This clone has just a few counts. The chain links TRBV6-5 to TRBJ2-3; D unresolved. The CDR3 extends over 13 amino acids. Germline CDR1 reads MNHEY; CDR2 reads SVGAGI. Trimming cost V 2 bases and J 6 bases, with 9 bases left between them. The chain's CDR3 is CASSYRALDTQYF. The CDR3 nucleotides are TGTGCCAGCAGTTACAGGGCCCTGGATACGCAGTATTTT.

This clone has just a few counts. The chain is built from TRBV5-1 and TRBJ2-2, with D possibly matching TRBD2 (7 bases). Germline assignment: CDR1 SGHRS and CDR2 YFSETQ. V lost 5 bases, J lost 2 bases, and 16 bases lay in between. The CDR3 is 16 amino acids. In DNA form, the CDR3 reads TGCGCCAGCAGTCAAGTCGGGGGGCCTAACACCGGGGAGCTGTTTTTT. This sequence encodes CASSQVGGPNTGELFF.

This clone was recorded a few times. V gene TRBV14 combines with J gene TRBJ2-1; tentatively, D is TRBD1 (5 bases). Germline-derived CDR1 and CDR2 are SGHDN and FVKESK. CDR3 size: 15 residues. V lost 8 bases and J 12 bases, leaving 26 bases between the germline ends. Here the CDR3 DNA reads TGTGCCAGCTCTTCTGGTCAGGGTCTACTTTATGGGCAGTTCTTC. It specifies CASSSGQGLLYGQFF.

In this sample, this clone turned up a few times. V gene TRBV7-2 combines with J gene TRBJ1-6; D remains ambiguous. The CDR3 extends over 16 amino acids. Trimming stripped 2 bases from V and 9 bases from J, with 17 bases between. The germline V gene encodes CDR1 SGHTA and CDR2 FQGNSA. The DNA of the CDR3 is TGTGCCAGCAGCTTAACCGTCCCCCGAGGAGGTTCACCCCTCCACTTT. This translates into CASSLTVPRGGSPLHF.

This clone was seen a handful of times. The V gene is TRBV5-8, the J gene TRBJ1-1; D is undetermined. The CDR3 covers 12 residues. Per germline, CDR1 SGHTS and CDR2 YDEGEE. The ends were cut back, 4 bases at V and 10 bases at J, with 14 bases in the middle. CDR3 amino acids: CASSRSRSPAFF. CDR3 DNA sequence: TGTGCCAGCAGCCGGAGCCGGTCGCCAGCTTTCTTT.

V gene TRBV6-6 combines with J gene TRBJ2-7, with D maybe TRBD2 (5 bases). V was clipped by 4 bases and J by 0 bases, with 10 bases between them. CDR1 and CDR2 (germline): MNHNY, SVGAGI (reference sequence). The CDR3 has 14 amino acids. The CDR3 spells CASSSSGSSYEQYF. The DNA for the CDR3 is TGTGCCAGCAGTTCGTCGGGGAGCTCCTACGAGCAGTACTTC.

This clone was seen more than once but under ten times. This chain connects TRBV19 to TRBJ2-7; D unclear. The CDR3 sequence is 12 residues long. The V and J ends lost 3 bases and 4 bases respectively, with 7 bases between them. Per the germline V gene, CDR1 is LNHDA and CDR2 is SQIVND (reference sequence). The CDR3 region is CASSMGKYEQYF. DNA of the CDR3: TGTGCCAGTAGTATGGGGAAATACGAGCAGTACTTC.

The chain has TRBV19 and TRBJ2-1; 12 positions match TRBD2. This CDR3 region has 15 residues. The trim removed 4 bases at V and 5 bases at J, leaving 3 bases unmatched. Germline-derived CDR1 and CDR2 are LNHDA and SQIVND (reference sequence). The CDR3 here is CASSSGLAGNNEQFF. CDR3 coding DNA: TGTGCCAGTAGTAGTGGACTAGCGGGGAACAATGAGCAGTTCTTC.

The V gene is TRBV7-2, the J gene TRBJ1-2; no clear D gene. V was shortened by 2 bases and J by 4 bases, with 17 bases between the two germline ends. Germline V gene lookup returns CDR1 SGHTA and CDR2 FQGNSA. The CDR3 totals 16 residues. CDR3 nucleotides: TGTGCCAGCAGCTTAATATATAACGCTGACCCCTATGGCTACACCTTC. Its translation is CASSLIYNADPYGYTF.

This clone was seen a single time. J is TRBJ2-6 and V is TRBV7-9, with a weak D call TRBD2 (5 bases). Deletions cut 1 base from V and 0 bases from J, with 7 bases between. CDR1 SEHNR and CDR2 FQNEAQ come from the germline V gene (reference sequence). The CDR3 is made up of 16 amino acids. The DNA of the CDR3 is TGTGCCAGCAGCTTAGAACGGGACTCTGGGGCCAACGTCCTGACTTTC. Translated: CASSLERDSGANVLTF.

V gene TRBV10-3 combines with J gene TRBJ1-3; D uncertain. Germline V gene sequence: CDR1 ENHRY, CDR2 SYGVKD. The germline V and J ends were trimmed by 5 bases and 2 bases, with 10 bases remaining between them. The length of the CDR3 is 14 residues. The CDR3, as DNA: TGTGCCATCAGTCCCGACGACGCTGGAAACACCATATATTTT. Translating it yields CAISPDDAGNTIYF.

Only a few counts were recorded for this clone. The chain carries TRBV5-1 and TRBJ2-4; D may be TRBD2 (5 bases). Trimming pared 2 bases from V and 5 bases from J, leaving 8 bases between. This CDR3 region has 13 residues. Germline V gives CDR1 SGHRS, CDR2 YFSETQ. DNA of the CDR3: TGCGCCAGCAGCTTTGAGGGCCAAAACATTCAGTACTTC. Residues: CASSFEGQNIQYF.

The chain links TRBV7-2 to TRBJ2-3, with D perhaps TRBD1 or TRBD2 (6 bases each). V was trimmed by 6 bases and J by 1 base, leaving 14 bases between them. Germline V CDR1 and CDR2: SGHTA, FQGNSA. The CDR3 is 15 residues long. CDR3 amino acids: CASRDARGGTDTQYF. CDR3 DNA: TGTGCCAGCAGGGATGCTAGGGGGGGCACAGATACGCAGTATTTT.

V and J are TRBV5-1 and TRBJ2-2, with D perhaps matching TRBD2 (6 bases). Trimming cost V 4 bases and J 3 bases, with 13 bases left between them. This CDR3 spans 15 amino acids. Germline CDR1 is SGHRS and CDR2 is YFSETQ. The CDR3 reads CASSIPGVYTGELFF. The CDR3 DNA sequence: TGCGCCAGCAGCATTCCGGGGGTTTACACCGGGGAGCTGTTTTTT.

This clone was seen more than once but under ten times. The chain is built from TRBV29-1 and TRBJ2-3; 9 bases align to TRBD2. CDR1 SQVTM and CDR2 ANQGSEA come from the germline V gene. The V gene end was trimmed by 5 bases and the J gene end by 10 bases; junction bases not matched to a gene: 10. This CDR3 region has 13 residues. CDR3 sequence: CSVLRGGAAPQYF. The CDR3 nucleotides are TGCAGCGTTCTACGCGGGGGGGCAGCACCGCAGTATTTT.

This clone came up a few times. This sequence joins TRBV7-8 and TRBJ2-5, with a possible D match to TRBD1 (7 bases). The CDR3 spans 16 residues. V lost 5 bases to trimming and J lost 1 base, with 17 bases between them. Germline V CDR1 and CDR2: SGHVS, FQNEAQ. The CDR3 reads CASSPRRDRPQETQYF. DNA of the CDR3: TGTGCCAGCAGCCCCAGGCGGGACAGACCCCAAGAGACCCAGTACTTC.

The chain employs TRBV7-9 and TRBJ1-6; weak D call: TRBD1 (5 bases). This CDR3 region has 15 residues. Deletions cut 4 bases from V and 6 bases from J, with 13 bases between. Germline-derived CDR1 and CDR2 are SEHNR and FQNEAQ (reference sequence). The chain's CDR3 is CASSSQGTLNSPLHF. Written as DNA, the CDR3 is TGTGCCAGCAGCTCCCAAGGGACTCTTAATTCACCCCTCCACTTT.